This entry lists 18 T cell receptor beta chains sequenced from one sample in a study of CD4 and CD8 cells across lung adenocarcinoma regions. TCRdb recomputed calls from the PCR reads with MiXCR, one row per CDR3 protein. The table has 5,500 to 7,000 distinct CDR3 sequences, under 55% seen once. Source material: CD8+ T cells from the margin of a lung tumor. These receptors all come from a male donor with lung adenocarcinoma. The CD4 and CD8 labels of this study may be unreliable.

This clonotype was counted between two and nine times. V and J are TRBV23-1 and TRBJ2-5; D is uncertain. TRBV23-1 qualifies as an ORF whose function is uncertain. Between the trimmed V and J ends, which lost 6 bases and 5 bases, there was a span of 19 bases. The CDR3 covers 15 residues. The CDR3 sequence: CASRSIRPTRETQYF. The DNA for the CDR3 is TGCGCCAGCAGGTCAATCCGGCCGACAAGGGAGACCCAGTACTTC.

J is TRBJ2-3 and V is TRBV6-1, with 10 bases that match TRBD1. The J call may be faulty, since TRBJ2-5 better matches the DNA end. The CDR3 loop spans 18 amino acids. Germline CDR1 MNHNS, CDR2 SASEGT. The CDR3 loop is CASSENGRTGGRRETQYF. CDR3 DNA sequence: TGTGCCAGCAGTGAAAACGGAAGGACAGGGGGTCGAAGAGAGACCCAGTACTTC.

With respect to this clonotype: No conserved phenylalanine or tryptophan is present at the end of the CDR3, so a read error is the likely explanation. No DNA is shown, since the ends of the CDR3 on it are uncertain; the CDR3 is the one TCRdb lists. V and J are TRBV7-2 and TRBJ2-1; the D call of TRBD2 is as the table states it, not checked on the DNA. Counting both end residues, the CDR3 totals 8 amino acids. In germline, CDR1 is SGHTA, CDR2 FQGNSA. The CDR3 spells CASHSPKR.

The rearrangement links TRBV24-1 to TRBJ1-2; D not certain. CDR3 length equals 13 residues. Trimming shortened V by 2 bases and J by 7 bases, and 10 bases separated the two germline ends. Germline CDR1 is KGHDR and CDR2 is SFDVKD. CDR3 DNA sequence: TGTGCCACCAGTGATTACCCAGTTACTGGCTACACCTTC. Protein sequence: CATSDYPVTGYTF.

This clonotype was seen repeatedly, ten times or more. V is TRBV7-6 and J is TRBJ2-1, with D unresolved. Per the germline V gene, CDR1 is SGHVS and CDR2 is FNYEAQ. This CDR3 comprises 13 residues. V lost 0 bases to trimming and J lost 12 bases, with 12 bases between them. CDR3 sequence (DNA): TGTGCCAGCAGCTTAGCCCAGACCCTGGGGCAGTTCTTC. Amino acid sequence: CASSLAQTLGQFF.

CDR3 bases: TGTGCCAGCAGTTACTCGGTAGAGGGTGGCTACACCTTC. This sequence encodes CASSYSVEGGYTF. The J gene is TRBJ1-2, the V gene TRBV6-5; no clear D. The CDR3 length is 13 residues. V lost 0 bases to trimming and J lost 7 bases, with 9 bases between them. The germline V gene has CDR1 MNHEY and CDR2 SVGAGI.

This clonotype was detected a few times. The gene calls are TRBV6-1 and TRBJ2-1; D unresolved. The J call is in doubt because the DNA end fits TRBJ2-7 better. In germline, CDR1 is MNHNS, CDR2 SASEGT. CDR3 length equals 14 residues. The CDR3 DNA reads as TGTGCCAGCTCCAATGGGATAGGGCCCTACGAGCAGTACTTC. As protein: CASSNGIGPYEQYF.

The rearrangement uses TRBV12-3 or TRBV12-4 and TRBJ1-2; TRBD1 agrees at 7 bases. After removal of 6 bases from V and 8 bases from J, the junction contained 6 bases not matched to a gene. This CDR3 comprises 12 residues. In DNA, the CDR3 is TGTGCCAGCAGCCCTCAGGGGGGGGGCTACACCTTC. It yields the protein CASSPQGGGYTF.

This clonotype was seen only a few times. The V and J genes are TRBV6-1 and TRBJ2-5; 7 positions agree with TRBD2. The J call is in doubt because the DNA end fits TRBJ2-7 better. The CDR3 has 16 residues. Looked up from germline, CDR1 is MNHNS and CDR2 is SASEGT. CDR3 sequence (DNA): TGTGCCAGCAGTGAAGCGTGGGGGGGAACCGTTGCCGAGCAGTACTTC. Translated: CASSEAWGGTVAEQYF.

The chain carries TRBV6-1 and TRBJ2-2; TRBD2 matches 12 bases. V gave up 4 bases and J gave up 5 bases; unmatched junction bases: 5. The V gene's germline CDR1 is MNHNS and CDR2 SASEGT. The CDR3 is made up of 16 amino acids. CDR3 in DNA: TGTGCCAGCAGTGCAGCTCTAGCGGGAGGGACCGGGGAGCTGTTTTTT. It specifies CASSAALAGGTGELFF.

The CDR3 loop reads CASSDLAGGTQYF. As DNA, the CDR3 is TGTGCCAGCAGTGACTTGGCGGGGGGGACCCAGTACTTC. The chain has TRBV6-4 and TRBJ2-5; 8 bases match TRBD2. The CDR3 runs 13 residues. V shed 1 base and J 7 bases; nucleotides not matched to a gene: 2. Germline loops: CDR1 MRHNA, CDR2 SNTAGT.

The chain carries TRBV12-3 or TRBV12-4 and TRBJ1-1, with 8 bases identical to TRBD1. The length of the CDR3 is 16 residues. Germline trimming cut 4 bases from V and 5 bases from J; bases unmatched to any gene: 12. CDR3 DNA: TGTGCCAGCAGTTCAACCGGGACAGGTTTAGATACTGAAGCTTTCTTT. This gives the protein CASSSTGTGLDTEAFF.

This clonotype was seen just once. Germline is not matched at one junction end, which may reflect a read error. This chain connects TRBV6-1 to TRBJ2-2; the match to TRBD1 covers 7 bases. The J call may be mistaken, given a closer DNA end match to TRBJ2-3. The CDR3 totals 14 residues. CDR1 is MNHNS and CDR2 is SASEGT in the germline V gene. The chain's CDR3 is CAGSQTVNTGAQYF. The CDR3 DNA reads TGTGCCGGCAGCCAGACAGTTAACACAGGGGCGCAGTATTTT.

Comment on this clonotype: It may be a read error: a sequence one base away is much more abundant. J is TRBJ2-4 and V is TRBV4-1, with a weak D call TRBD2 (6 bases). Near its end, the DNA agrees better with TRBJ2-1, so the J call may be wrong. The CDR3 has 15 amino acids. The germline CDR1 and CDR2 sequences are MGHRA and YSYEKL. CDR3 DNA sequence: TGCGCCAGCAGTTCAAGCCCCACTGACCGGGAGACCCAGTTCTTC. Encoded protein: CASSSSPTDRETQFF.

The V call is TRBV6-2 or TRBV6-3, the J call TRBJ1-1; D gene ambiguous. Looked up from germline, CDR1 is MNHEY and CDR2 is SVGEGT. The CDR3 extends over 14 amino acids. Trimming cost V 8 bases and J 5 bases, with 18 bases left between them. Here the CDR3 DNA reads TGTGCCAGCCGGAGGACCCCACCCCATACTGAAGCTTTCTTT. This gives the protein CASRRTPPHTEAFF.

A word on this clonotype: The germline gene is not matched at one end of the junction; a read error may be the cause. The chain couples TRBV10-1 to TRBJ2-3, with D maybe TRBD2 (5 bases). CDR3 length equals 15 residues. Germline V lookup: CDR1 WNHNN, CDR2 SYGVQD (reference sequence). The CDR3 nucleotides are TGCGCCAGCGCCGGGGATGCGGCAGTGAAAAATATTCAGTACTTT. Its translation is CASAGDAAVKNIQYF.

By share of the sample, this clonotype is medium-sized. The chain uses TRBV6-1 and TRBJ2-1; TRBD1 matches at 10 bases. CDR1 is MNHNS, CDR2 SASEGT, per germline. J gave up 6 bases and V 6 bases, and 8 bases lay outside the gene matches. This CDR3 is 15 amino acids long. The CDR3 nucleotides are TGTGCCAGCAGAGCCGGGACAGGGGTCACCAATGAGCAGTTCTTC. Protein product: CASRAGTGVTNEQFF.

CDR3 loop: CAGWLGGNSPETQYF. As DNA, the CDR3 is TGCGCCGGCTGGCTCGGGGGAAATTCCCCAGAGACGCAGTACTTC. The chain carries TRBV10-1 and TRBJ2-3, with a possible D match to TRBD2 (6 bases). The J call may be faulty, since TRBJ2-7 better matches the DNA end. The germline CDR1 and CDR2 sequences are WNHNN and SYGVQD (reference sequence). The CDR3 has 15 residues.